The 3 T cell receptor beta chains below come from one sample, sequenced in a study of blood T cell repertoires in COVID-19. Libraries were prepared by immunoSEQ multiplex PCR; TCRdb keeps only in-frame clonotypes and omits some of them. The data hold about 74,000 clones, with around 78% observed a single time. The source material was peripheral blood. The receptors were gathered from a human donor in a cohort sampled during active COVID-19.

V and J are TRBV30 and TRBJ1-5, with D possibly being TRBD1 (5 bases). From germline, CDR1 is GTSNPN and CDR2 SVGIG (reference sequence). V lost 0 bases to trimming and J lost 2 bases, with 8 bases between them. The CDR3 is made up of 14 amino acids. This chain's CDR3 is CAWSVQEGNQPQHF. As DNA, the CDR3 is TGTGCCTGGAGTGTACAGGAAGGCAATCAGCCCCAGCATTTT.

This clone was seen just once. The CDR3 bases are TGTGCCTGGAGTAAAGGAGACTCTGGGGCCAACGTCCTGACTTTC. Its translation is CAWSKGDSGANVLTF. This chain links TRBV30 with TRBJ2-6, with D hard to call. V dropped 2 bases and J dropped 0 bases, with 8 bases sitting between them. The germline gives CDR1 GTSNPN, CDR2 SVGIG (reference sequence). The CDR3 runs to 15 residues.

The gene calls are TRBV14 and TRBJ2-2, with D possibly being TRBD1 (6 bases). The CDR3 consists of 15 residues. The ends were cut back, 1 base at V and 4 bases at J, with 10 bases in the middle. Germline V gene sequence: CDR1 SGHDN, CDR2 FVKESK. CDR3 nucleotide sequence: TGTGCCAGCAGCCAAGTGGTAGGGGGCACCGGGGAGCTGTTTTTT. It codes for CASSQVVGGTGELFF.